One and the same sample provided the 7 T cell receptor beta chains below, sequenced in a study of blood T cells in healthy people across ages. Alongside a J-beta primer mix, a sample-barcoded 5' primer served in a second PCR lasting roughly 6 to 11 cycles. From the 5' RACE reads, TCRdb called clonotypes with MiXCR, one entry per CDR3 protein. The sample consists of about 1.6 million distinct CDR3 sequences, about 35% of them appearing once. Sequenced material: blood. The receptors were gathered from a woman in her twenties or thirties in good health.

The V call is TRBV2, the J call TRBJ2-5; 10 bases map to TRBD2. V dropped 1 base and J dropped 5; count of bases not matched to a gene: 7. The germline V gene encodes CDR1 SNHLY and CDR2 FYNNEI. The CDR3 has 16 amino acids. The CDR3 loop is CASSEGAAGGQETQYF. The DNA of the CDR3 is TGTGCCAGCAGTGAAGGCGCAGCGGGGGGGCAGGAGACCCAGTACTTC.

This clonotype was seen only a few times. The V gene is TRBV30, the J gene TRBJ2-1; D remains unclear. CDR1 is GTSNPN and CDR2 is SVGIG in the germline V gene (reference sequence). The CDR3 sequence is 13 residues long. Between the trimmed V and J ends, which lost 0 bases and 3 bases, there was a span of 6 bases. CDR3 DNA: TGTGCCTGGAGTGTCGCCTACTACAATGAGCAGTTCTTC. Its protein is CAWSVAYYNEQFF.

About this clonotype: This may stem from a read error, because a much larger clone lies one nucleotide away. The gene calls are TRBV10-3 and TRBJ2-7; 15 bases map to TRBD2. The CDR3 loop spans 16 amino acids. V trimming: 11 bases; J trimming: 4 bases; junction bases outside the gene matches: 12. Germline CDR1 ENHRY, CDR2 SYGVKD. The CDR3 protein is CAVKGTSGRKGYEQYF. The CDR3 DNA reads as TGTGCCGTCAAAGGGACTAGCGGGAGGAAGGGTTACGAGCAGTACTTC.

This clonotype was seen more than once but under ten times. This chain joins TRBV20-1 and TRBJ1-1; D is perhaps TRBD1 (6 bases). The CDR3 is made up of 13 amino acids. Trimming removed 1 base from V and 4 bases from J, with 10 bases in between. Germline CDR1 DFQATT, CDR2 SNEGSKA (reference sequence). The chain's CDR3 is CSARAGVGTEAFF. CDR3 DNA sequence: TGCAGTGCTAGAGCAGGGGTAGGCACTGAAGCTTTCTTT.

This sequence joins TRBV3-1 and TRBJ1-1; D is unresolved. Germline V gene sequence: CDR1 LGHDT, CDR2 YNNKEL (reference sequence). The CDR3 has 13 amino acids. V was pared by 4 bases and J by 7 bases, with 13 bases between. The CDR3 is CASSPGIRGEAFF. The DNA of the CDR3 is TGTGCCAGCAGCCCTGGGATACGGGGTGAAGCTTTCTTT.

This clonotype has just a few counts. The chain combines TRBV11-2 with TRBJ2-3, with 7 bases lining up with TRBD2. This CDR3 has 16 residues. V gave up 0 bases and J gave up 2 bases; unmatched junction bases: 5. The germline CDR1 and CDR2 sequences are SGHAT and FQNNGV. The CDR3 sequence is CASSLESGVYTDTQYF. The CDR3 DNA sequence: TGTGCCAGCAGCTTAGAAAGCGGGGTATACACAGATACGCAGTATTTT.

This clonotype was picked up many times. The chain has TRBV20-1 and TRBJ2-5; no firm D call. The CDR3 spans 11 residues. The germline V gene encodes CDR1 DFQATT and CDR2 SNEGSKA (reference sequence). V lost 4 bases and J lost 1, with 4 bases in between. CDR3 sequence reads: CSANSQETQYF. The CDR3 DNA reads TGCAGTGCTAACTCCCAAGAGACCCAGTACTTC.